Below, 22 T cell receptor beta chains from the same sample are listed, as sequenced in a study of blood T cell repertoires in COVID-19. Clones were sequenced by immunoSEQ multiplex PCR, and TCRdb holds only the in-frame ones, with some missing. The sample has about 360,000 clones; 70% to 90% are singletons. Material for sequencing was peripheral blood. Source of these receptors: a human donor in a cohort sampled during active COVID-19.

This chain links TRBV7-8 with TRBJ2-7; maybe TRBD1 (6 bases). CDR1 is SGHVS, CDR2 FQNEAQ, per germline. V was shortened by 0 bases and J by 3 bases, with 12 bases between the two germline ends. The CDR3 spans 15 residues. The CDR3 reads CASSLAYRTVYEQYF. The CDR3 DNA sequence: TGTGCCAGCAGCTTAGCGTACCGGACAGTCTACGAGCAGTACTTC.

The rearrangement uses TRBV7-9 and TRBJ1-2; 7 bases are a match to TRBD1. The CDR3 sequence is 13 residues long. V lost 5 bases and J lost 8; bases outside the gene matches: 8. Germline CDR1 and CDR2: SEHNR and FQNEAQ (reference sequence). The CDR3 bases are TGTGCCAGCAGCCGGGACAGCGAAGGGGGCTACACCTTC. This gives the protein CASSRDSEGGYTF.

The J gene is TRBJ2-3, the V gene TRBV11-3; 7 positions agree with TRBD1. Germline lookup yields CDR1 SGHNT and CDR2 YENEEA. The V segment lost 5 bases and the J segment 0 bases; nucleotides outside the gene matches: 2. The length of the CDR3 is 14 residues. The CDR3 sequence: CASSPGQSTDTQYF. In DNA form, the CDR3 reads TGTGCCAGCAGCCCGGGACAGAGCACAGATACGCAGTATTTT.

J is TRBJ2-3 and V is TRBV30; unclear D gene. This CDR3 region has 14 residues. V lost 3 bases to trimming and J lost 0 bases, with 10 bases between them. From germline, CDR1 is GTSNPN and CDR2 SVGIG (reference sequence). Here the CDR3 DNA reads TGTGCCTGGAGAAAAGAGCCCAGCACAGATACGCAGTATTTT. Its translation is CAWRKEPSTDTQYF.

The gene calls are TRBV5-1 and TRBJ2-3, with 7 bases identical to TRBD1. The ends lost 4 bases at V and 1 base at J; junction bases unmatched: 9. This CDR3 is built from 16 residues. In germline, CDR1 is SGHRS, CDR2 YFSETQ. CDR3 nucleotides: TGCGCCAGCAGCCCCACAGGGGATATAGGCACAGATACGCAGTATTTT. Translating gives CASSPTGDIGTDTQYF. The whole variable domain, remainder taken from reference TRBV5-1 and TRBJ2-3, is KAGVTQTPRYLIKTRGQQVTLSCSPISGHRSVSWYQQTPGQGLQFLFEYFSETQRNKGNFPGRFSGRQFSNSRSEMNVSTLELGDSALYLCASSPTGDIGTDTQYFGPGTRLTVL.

The V call is TRBV9, the J call TRBJ1-2, with D possibly matching TRBD1 (6 bases). V lost 3 bases, J lost 5 bases, and 14 bases lay in between. The CDR3 extends over 14 amino acids. Germline V lookup: CDR1 SGDLS, CDR2 YYNGEE. In DNA, the CDR3 is TGTGCCAGCAGCGAACAGGGAACAGGGTATGGCTACACCTTC. This sequence encodes CASSEQGTGYGYTF.

This clone was picked up one time. The chain links TRBV28 to TRBJ2-7, with TRBD2 matching over 7 bases. The J segment lost 0 bases and the V segment lost 10 bases, leaving 9 bases of the junction unmatched. Germline CDR1 reads MDHEN; CDR2 reads SYDVKM. This CDR3 contains 14 residues. CDR3 sequence reads: CAKDAAGPSYEQYF. Here the CDR3 DNA reads TGTGCCAAAGACGCAGCGGGGCCCTCCTACGAGCAGTACTTC. The full variable domain, completed using reference TRBV28 and TRBJ2-7, is DVKVTQSSRYLVKRTGEKVFLECVQDMDHENMFWYRQDPGLGLRLIYFSYDVKMKEKGDIPEGYSVSREKKERFSLILESASTNQTSMYLCAKDAAGPSYEQYFGPGTRLTVT.

The chain couples TRBV5-1 to TRBJ2-7; 7 bases agree with TRBD2. Germline CDR1 is SGHRS and CDR2 is YFSETQ. The CDR3 has 17 amino acids. After removal of 0 bases from V and 5 bases from J, the junction contained 14 bases not matched to a gene. The CDR3: CASSLGPLSGLLDEQYF. CDR3 coding DNA: TGCGCCAGCAGCTTGGGTCCCCTTAGCGGGTTGCTGGACGAGCAGTACTTC.

The gene calls are TRBV3-1 (or the pseudogene TRBV3-2) and TRBJ2-3; possible D gene TRBD1, 5 bases. Germline CDR1 is LGHDT and CDR2 is YNNKEL (reference sequence). Trimming cost V 5 bases and J 0 bases, with 9 bases left between them. The CDR3 is 14 amino acids. Written as DNA, the CDR3 is TGTGCCAGCAGCGAGACAGACAGCACAGATACGCAGTATTTT. Its protein is CASSETDSTDTQYF.

CDR3 amino acids: CASSQGQGEDEQYF. The CDR3 region has the DNA TGCGCCAGCAGCCAGGGACAGGGGGAGGACGAGCAGTACTTC. V and J are TRBV5-1 and TRBJ2-7; TRBD1 matches 11 bases. In germline, CDR1 is SGHRS, CDR2 YFSETQ. V shed 4 bases, J shed 5 bases, and the junction held 5 bases outside the gene matches. This CDR3 spans 14 amino acids.

Only one count was recorded for this clone. V is TRBV11-2 and J is TRBJ1-2; D is undetermined. The V and J ends lost 1 base and 2 bases respectively, with 11 bases between them. This CDR3 is 15 amino acids long. Germline V gives CDR1 SGHAT, CDR2 FQNNGV. The CDR3 DNA sequence: TGTGCCAGCAGCTTAGCACGGGGTCCCAACTATGGCTACACCTTC. Its protein product is CASSLARGPNYGYTF.

The rearrangement links TRBV19 to TRBJ2-1; a weak D match, TRBD2 (5 bases). The CDR3 is 14 residues long. Trimming took off 3 bases at V and 8 bases at J, with 14 bases between the two ends. The germline V gene encodes CDR1 LNHDA and CDR2 SQIVND (reference sequence). Here the CDR3 reads CASSIGASRDEQFF. CDR3 coding DNA: TGTGCCAGTAGTATCGGAGCTAGCCGCGATGAGCAGTTCTTC.

The rearrangement joins TRBV10-1 to TRBJ2-5; maybe TRBD1 (6 bases). Trimming pared 3 bases from V and 2 bases from J, leaving 10 bases between. Germline V lookup: CDR1 WNHNN, CDR2 SYGVQD (reference sequence). This CDR3 is 14 amino acids long. CDR3 residues: CASSDSTGQETQYF. The CDR3 DNA is TGCGCCAGCAGTGACTCGACAGGACAAGAGACCCAGTACTTC.

The chain uses TRBV19 and TRBJ2-7; 9 bases map to TRBD1. Per germline, CDR1 LNHDA and CDR2 SQIVND (reference sequence). Trimming removed 9 bases from V and 0 bases from J; junction bases left unmatched: 21. The length of the CDR3 is 19 residues. The CDR3 loop is CASRQSPTRTGDVSYEQYF. DNA for the CDR3: TGTGCCAGCCGACAATCCCCCACCCGGACAGGGGACGTCTCCTACGAGCAGTACTTC.

The gene calls are TRBV28 and TRBJ1-3; TRBD1 is a possible D gene (6 bases). V lost 8 bases to trimming and J lost 4 bases, with 12 bases between them. The CDR3 is 13 amino acids. The V gene's germline CDR1 is MDHEN and CDR2 SYDVKM. CDR3 protein: CASGRDRGNTIYF. The DNA of the CDR3 is TGTGCCAGCGGACGAGACAGGGGAAACACCATATATTTT.

J is TRBJ2-7 and V is TRBV5-4, with D possibly matching TRBD1 (5 bases). Germline CDR1 reads SGHNT; CDR2 reads YYREEE (reference sequence). Trimming took 7 bases from V and 6 from J, leaving 17 bases between them. The CDR3 length is 13 residues. The CDR3 protein is CASSLSGQGEQYF. CDR3 DNA: TGTGCCAGCTCCCTCTCGGGCCAGGGCGAGCAGTACTTC. The full variable domain, its missing parts supplied by reference TRBV5-4 and TRBJ2-7, is ETGVTQSPTHLIKTRGQQVTLRCSSQSGHNTVSWYQQALGQGPQFIFQYYREEENGRGNFPPRFSGLQFPNYSSELNVNALELDDSALYLCASSLSGQGEQYFGPGTRLTVT.

The CDR3 protein is CASSPLVGPEAFF. CDR3 bases: TGTGCCAGCAGCCCACTTGTGGGGCCTGAAGCTTTCTTT. The rearrangement uses TRBV9 and TRBJ1-1, with D possibly matching TRBD1 (5 bases). Deletions cut 4 bases from V and 6 bases from J, with 13 bases between. There are 13 residues in the CDR3. Per germline, CDR1 SGDLS and CDR2 YYNGEE.

This chain links TRBV19 with TRBJ2-2, with D possibly TRBD2 on 7 matching bases. CDR1 is LNHDA and CDR2 is SQIVND in the germline V gene (reference sequence). The V end was cut by 4 bases, the J end by 4 bases, with 22 bases between. The CDR3 contains 18 residues. The CDR3 loop is CASSTARWGGGGTGELFF. The CDR3 DNA is TGTGCCAGTAGTACCGCCCGATGGGGGGGAGGGGGCACCGGGGAGCTGTTTTTT.

This clone has a single count. The chain carries TRBV11-2 and TRBJ1-2; 8 bases line up with TRBD1. CDR3 length: 13 amino acids. J lost 3 bases, V lost 5 bases, and 2 bases had no gene match. The germline V gene has CDR1 SGHAT and CDR2 FQNNGV. This CDR3 is CASSPDRDYGYTF. The CDR3 DNA reads TGTGCCAGCAGCCCGGACAGGGACTATGGCTACACCTTC.

The chain uses TRBV7-2 and TRBJ2-6; no definite D call. With 3 bases removed from V and 2 bases from J, the gap between germline ends came to 8 bases. Germline lookup yields CDR1 SGHTA and CDR2 FQGNSA. The CDR3 has 15 residues. The CDR3 bases are TGTGCCAGCAGCTTGGGCTTCGCTGGGGCCAACGTCCTGACTTTC. It yields the protein CASSLGFAGANVLTF.

CDR3 sequence: CASSLRGGPSSYEQYF. In DNA form, the CDR3 reads TGTGCCAGCAGCTTGAGGGGGGGCCCCTCCTCCTACGAGCAGTACTTC. The chain has TRBV7-6 and TRBJ2-7, with a weak D call TRBD2 (7 bases). CDR3 length: 16 amino acids. CDR1 is SGHVS, CDR2 FNYEAQ, per germline. The V end was cut by 3 bases, the J end by 0 bases, with 15 bases between. Complete variable domain (other parts from reference TRBV7-6 and TRBJ2-7): GAGVSQSPRYKVTKRGQDVALRCDPISGHVSLYWYRQALGQGPEFLTYFNYEAQQDKSGLPNDRFSAERPEGSISTLTIQRTEQRDSAMYRCASSLRGGPSSYEQYFGPGTRLTVT.

This clone showed up just once. V gene TRBV7-2 combines with J gene TRBJ1-1; 8 bases map to TRBD1. Germline CDR1 and CDR2: SGHTA and FQGNSA. The CDR3 totals 14 residues. The trim removed 6 bases at V and 4 bases at J, leaving 7 bases unmatched. CDR3: CASRPRQGSTEAFF. The CDR3 DNA sequence: TGTGCCAGCAGGCCAAGACAGGGGAGCACTGAAGCTTTCTTT.